Listed below are T cell receptor beta chains from one sample, sequenced in a study of blood T cell repertoires in COVID-19. Libraries were prepared by immunoSEQ multiplex PCR; TCRdb keeps only in-frame clonotypes and omits some of them. The data contain over 400,000 clones, about nine tenths of them seen just once; the ten biggest clones take up 6.5% to 9.5%. Sample: PBMCs or T cells enriched from blood (not recorded which). Source of these receptors: a woman aged 55-69 years who had recovered from COVID-19. Both conserved end residues are part of each CDR3. A D gene is named only where the DNA matches it firmly. Size is stated for part of the rows, as once, few or many counts, or as a class when the clone is expanded.

TRBJ1-1	.	.	TRBV12-3/TRBV12-4	CASSRQAAGAFF	TGTGCCAGCAGCAGACAGGCGGCAGGAGCTTTCTTT
TRBJ1-3	.	.	TRBV30	CAWSVRRTVGNTIYF	TGTGCCTGGAGTGTACGGAGGACTGTTGGAAACACCATATATTTT
TRBJ2-1	.	TRBD2	TRBV5-1	CASSSSGGAVNEQFF	TGCGCCAGCAGCTCGAGCGGGGGGGCGGTCAATGAGCAGTTCTTC
TRBJ1-1	.	.	TRBV2	CASSRQGEAFF	TGTGCCAGCAGTAGGCAGGGGGAAGCTTTCTTT
TRBJ2-1	.	.	TRBV2	CASSESSGGAYNEQFF	TGTGCCAGCAGTGAATCATCTGGGGGCGCGTACAATGAGCAGTTCTTC
TRBJ2-5	.	TRBD2	TRBV7-2	CASSPSGWRETQYF	TGTGCCAGCAGCCCTAGCGGCTGGCGGGAGACCCAGTACTTC
TRBJ1-6	.	TRBD1	TRBV9	CASSATGGDSPLHF	TGTGCCAGCAGCGCAACAGGGGGGGATTCACCCCTCCACTTT
TRBJ2-4	.	TRBD1	TRBV27	CASSLDRGNIQYF	TGTGCCAGCAGTTTGGACAGGGGAAACATTCAGTACTTC
TRBJ2-3	.	TRBD2	TRBV3-1/TRBV3-2	CASGTSGGRTDTQYF	TGTGCCAGCGGGACTAGCGGGGGCCGCACAGATACGCAGTATTTT
TRBJ2-1	.	.	TRBV5-1	CASSLAQGGEQFF	TGCGCCAGCAGCTTGGCCCAGGGTGGTGAGCAGTTCTTC
TRBJ1-6	.	.	TRBV18	CASSPGAEVSPLHF	TGTGCCAGCTCACCAGGAGCGGAGGTTTCACCCCTCCACTTT
TRBJ2-2	.	TRBD1	TRBV5-8	CASSSRQGIITGELFF	TGTGCCAGCAGCTCTCGACAGGGAATAATCACCGGGGAGCTGTTTTTT
TRBJ1-2	.	TRBD1	TRBV5-1	CASRLERGQGYTF	TGCGCCAGCAGATTGGAAAGGGGGCAGGGCTACACCTTC
TRBJ2-3	.	TRBD1	TRBV2	CATVPGTAAQDTQYF	TGTGCCACCGTCCCGGGGACAGCCGCGCAAGATACGCAGTATTTT
TRBJ1-2	.	.	TRBV11-2	CASSSSRNYGYTF	TGTGCCAGCAGCTCCTCTCGTAACTATGGCTACACCTTC
TRBJ1-1	once	.	TRBV5-1	CASSLDYGRELTEAFF	TGCGCCAGCAGCTTAGATTACGGACGGGAACTCACTGAAGCTTTCTTT
TRBJ1-1	few	.	TRBV6-5	CASRKGLSNTEAFF	TGTGCCAGCAGAAAGGGGCTCTCGAACACTGAAGCTTTCTTT
TRBJ1-4	.	.	TRBV2	CASTAGGTNEKLFF	TGTGCCAGCACTGCTGGGGGGACTAATGAAAAACTGTTTTTT
TRBJ1-1	.	.	TRBV5-1	CASSLEGSGEAFF	TGCGCCAGCAGCTTGGAAGGATCGGGTGAAGCTTTCTTT
TRBJ1-1	.	.	TRBV3-1/TRBV3-2	CASSQDGALTEDFF	TGTGCCAGCAGCCAAGATGGCGCCCTAACGGAGGATTTCTTT
TRBJ1-4	.	.	TRBV2	CASRFDRSEKLFF	TGTGCCAGCAGATTTGACAGGAGTGAAAAACTGTTTTTT
TRBJ1-2	.	.	TRBV4-1	CASSRTPRDYGYTF	TGCGCCAGCAGCCGGACCCCCAGGGACTATGGCTACACCTTC
TRBJ2-2	.	.	TRBV6-5	CASSYRVNTGELFF	TGTGCCAGCAGTTACCGGGTGAACACCGGGGAGCTGTTTTTT
TRBJ1-2	.	.	TRBV5-6	CASSFFLWGEAMEKGYTF	TGTGCCAGCAGCTTCTTCCTGTGGGGGGAGGCTATGGAGAAGGGCTACACCTTC